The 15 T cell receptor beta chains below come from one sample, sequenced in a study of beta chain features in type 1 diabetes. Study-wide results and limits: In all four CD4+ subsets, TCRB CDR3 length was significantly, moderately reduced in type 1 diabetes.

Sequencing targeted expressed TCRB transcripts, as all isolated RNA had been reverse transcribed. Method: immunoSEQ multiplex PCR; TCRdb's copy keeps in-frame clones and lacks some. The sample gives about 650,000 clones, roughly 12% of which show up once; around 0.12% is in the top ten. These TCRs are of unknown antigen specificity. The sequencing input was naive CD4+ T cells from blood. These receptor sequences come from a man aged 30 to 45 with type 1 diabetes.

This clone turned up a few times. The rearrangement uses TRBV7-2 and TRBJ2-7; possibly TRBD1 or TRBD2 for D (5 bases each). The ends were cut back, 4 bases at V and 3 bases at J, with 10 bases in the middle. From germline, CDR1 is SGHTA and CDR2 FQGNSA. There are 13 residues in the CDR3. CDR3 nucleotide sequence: TGTGCCAGCAGCTCCGGGACCGGCTACGAGCAGTACTTC. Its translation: CASSSGTGYEQYF.

The chain's CDR3 is CASSLMSDTQYF. In DNA, the CDR3 is TGTGCCAGCAGCTTAATGTCAGATACGCAGTATTTT. This sequence joins TRBV7-2 and TRBJ2-3; D is unclear. Trimming cost V 2 bases and J 4 bases, with 4 bases left between them. The CDR3 contains 12 residues. The V gene's germline CDR1 is SGHTA and CDR2 FQGNSA.

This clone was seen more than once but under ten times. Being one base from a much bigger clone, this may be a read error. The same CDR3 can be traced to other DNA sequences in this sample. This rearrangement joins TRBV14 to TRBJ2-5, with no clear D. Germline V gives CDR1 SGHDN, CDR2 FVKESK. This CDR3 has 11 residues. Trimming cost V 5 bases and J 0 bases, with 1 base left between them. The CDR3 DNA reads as TGTGCCAGCAGCTACCAAGAGACCCAGTACTTC. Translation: CASSYQETQYF.

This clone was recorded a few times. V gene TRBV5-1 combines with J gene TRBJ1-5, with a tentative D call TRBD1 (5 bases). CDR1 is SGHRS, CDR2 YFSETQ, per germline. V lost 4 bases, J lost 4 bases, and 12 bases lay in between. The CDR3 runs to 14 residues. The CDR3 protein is CASSQGAANQPQHF. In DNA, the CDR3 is TGCGCCAGCAGCCAAGGGGCAGCTAATCAGCCCCAGCATTTT.

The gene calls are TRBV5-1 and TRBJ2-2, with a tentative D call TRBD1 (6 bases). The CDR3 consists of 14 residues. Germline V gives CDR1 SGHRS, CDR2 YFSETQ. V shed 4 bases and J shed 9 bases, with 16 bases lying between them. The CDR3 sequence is CASSPDRSSRELFF. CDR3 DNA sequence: TGCGCCAGCAGCCCCGACAGGTCCTCCCGGGAGCTGTTTTTT.

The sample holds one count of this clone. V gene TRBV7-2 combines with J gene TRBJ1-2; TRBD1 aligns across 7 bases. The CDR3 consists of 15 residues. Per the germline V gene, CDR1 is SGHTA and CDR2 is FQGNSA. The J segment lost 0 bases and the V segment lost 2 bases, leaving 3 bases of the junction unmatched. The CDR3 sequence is CASSLRQGANYGYTF. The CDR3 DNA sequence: TGTGCCAGCAGCTTACGACAGGGAGCTAACTATGGCTACACCTTC.

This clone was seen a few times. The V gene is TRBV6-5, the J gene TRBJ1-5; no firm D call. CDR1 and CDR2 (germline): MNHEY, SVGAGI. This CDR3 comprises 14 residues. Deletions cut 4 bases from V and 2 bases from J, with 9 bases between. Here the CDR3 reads CASSLWPGNQPQHF. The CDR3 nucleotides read TGTGCCAGCAGTTTATGGCCGGGCAATCAGCCCCAGCATTTT.

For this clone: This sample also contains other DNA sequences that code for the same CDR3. The DNA for the CDR3 is TGTGCCAGCAGCTTAGGGGGCGGCAATCAGCCCCAGCATTTT. This encodes CASSLGGGNQPQHF. V is TRBV7-2 and J is TRBJ1-5, with D possibly TRBD1 on 5 matching bases. V was pared by 1 base and J by 2 bases, with 6 bases between. The CDR3 length is 14 residues. Germline lookup yields CDR1 SGHTA and CDR2 FQGNSA.

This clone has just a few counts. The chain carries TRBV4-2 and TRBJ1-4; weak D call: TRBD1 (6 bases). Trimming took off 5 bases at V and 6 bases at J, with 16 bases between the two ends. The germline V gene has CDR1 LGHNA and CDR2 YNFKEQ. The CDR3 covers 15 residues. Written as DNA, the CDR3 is TGTGCCAGCAGCGGGAGGCAGGGGCTGGATGAAAAACTGTTTTTT. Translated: CASSGRQGLDEKLFF.

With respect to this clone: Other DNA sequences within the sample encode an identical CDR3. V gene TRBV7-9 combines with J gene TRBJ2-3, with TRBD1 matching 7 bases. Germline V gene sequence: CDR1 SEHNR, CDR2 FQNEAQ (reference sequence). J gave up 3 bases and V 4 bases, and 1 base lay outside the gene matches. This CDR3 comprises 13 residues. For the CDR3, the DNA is TGTGCCAGCAGCTCCAGGGGGACAGATACGCAGTATTTT. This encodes CASSSRGTDTQYF.

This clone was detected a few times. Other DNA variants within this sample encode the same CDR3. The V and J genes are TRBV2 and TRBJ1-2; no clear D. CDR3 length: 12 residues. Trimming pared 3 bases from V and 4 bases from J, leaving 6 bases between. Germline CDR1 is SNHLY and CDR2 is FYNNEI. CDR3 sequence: CASSEALYGYTF. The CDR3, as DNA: TGTGCCAGCAGTGAGGCCCTCTATGGCTACACCTTC.

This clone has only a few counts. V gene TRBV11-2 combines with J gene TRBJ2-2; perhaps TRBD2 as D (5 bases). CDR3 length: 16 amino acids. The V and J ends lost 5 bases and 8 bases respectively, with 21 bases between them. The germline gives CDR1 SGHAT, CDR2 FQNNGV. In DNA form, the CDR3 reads TGTGCCAGCAGCGTAAACACTTATTCCCGGGAAGGGGAGCTGTTTTTT. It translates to CASSVNTYSREGELFF.

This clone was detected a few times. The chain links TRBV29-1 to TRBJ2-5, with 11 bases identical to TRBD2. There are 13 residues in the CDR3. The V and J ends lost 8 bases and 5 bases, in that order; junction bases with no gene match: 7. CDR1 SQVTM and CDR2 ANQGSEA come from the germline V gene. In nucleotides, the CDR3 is TGCAGCTCCGGAGTAGCGGGGGGGGAGACCCAGTACTTC. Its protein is CSSGVAGGETQYF.

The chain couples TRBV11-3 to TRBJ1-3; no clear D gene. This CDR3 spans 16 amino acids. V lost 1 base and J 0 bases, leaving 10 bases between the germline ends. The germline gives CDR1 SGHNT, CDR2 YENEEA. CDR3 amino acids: CASSLGGTISGNTIYF. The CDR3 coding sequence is TGTGCCAGCAGCTTAGGAGGTACAATCTCTGGAAACACCATATATTTT.

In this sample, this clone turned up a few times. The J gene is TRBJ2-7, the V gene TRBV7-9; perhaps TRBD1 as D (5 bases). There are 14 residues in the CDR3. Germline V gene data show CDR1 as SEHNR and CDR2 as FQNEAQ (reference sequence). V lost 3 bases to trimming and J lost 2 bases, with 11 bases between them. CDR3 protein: CASSFQGPPYEQYF. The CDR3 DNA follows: TGTGCCAGCAGCTTCCAGGGTCCTCCCTACGAGCAGTACTTC.